A single sample gave rise to the 9 T cell receptor beta chains below, sequenced in a study of blood T cell repertoires in COVID-19. The assay was immunoSEQ multiplex PCR, and TCRdb's table has in-frame clones only and misses some. The sample contains under 200,000 clones, 88% of which appear only once. Sequencing input: peripheral blood. The receptors were gathered from a middle-aged man with active or convalescent COVID-19.

The V gene is TRBV4-3, the J gene TRBJ2-1; TRBD2 matches 10 bases. The CDR3 consists of 15 residues. Trimming removed 2 bases from V and 6 bases from J; junction bases left unmatched: 4. Germline V gene sequence: CDR1 LGHNA, CDR2 YSLEER. CDR3 amino acids: CASSQTAGGLNEQFF. CDR3 nucleotides: TGCGCCAGCAGCCAAACAGCGGGGGGGCTCAATGAGCAGTTCTTC.

This chain uses TRBV18 with TRBJ2-2, with 7 bases identical to TRBD2. CDR3 size: 18 residues. After removal of 4 bases from V and 0 bases from J, the junction contained 11 bases not matched to a gene. Germline V gene sequence: CDR1 KGHSH, CDR2 LQKENI. The CDR3 reads CASSLKLADAANTGELFF. CDR3 DNA: TGTGCCAGCTCACTTAAGCTAGCGGACGCTGCGAACACCGGGGAGCTGTTTTTT.

This clone was observed once. The chain carries TRBV7-2 and TRBJ2-7; 7 bases fit TRBD1. Germline trimming cut 5 bases from V and 4 bases from J; bases unmatched to any gene: 2. The CDR3 extends over 12 amino acids. From germline, CDR1 is SGHTA and CDR2 FQGNSA. CDR3 region: CASSTGVYEQYF. In DNA form, the CDR3 reads TGTGCCAGCAGCACAGGGGTTTACGAGCAGTACTTC.

The chain uses TRBV7-2 and TRBJ1-1; 8 positions match TRBD1. The CDR3 runs to 15 residues. V shed 5 bases and J 5 bases; nucleotides not matched to a gene: 10. Germline V CDR1 and CDR2: SGHTA, FQGNSA. DNA of the CDR3: TGTGCCAGCAGCCTGGGACAGGCGGGTCGAACTGAAGCTTTCTTT. This encodes CASSLGQAGRTEAFF.

The chain has TRBV12-3 or TRBV12-4 and TRBJ2-7; 8 bases match TRBD1. This CDR3 spans 13 amino acids. The junction had 7 bases not matched to a gene; V was cut back by 6 bases and J by 6 bases. The DNA of the CDR3 is TGTGCCAGCAGCCTAGGACAGGGCCTCGAGCAGTACTTC. This sequence encodes CASSLGQGLEQYF.

V usage is TRBV5-6 and J usage is TRBJ2-1, with 11 bases identical to TRBD1. CDR3 length: 16 residues. The germline V gene encodes CDR1 SGHDT and CDR2 YYEEEE. The J segment lost 4 bases and the V segment lost 4 bases, leaving 7 bases of the junction unmatched. The CDR3 DNA follows: TGTGCCAGCAGCGGCGGGACAGGGGGTCAATACAATGAGCAGTTCTTC. This gives the protein CASSGGTGGQYNEQFF.

V and J are TRBV25-1 and TRBJ1-1; 7 positions agree with TRBD1. Germline CDR1 and CDR2: MGHDK and SYGVNS. J lost 6 bases, V lost 8 bases, and 12 bases had no gene match. The CDR3 has 14 residues. The CDR3 loop reads CASGNPQGSAEAFF. The CDR3 DNA reads as TGTGCCAGCGGGAATCCACAGGGGAGCGCTGAAGCTTTCTTT. Supplemented by reference TRBV25-1 and TRBJ1-1, the full variable domain reads EADIYQTPRYLVIGTGKKITLECSQTMGHDKMYWYQQDPGMELHLIHYSYGVNSTEKGDLSSESTVSRIRTEHFPLTLESARPSHTSQYLCASGNPQGSAEAFFGQGTRLTVV.

This chain links TRBV10-3 with TRBJ1-1; TRBD1 agrees at 10 bases. The CDR3 consists of 13 residues. The germline CDR1 and CDR2 sequences are ENHRY and SYGVKD. The J segment lost 8 bases and the V segment lost 4 bases, leaving 4 bases of the junction unmatched. The CDR3 sequence: CAISGETGGEAFF. The CDR3 DNA is TGTGCCATCAGTGGGGAGACAGGGGGCGAAGCTTTCTTT.

V usage is TRBV5-1 and J usage is TRBJ2-3, with D maybe TRBD1 (5 bases). The CDR3 has 14 amino acids. V was trimmed by 5 bases and J by 1 base, leaving 11 bases between them. Germline assignment: CDR1 SGHRS and CDR2 YFSETQ. Here the CDR3 DNA reads TGCGCCAGCAGTCAAGTACAGGGCACAGATACGCAGTATTTT. This translates into CASSQVQGTDTQYF.